A selection of T cell receptor beta chains follows, all from one sample in a study of early T cells in non-severe SARS-CoV-2 infection. TCRdb re-called the 5' RACE reads with MiXCR, one entry per CDR3 protein. Here the sample spans 25,000 to 35,000 distinct CDR3 sequences, 6% to 7% being singletons. Source material: whole blood. The source is an adult who was a healthcare worker with PCR-confirmed SARS-CoV-2 infection or an uninfected control (not recorded which). Both conserved end residues are part of each CDR3. D genes are given only for firm matches. Clone size is not always given. Where it is, it says once, few, many or a class for expanded clones.

j_gene: TRBJ2-7
abundance: many
v_gene: TRBV7-2
len: 13
d_gene: .
CDR3aa: CASSLAWTYEQYF
CDR3nt: TGTGCCAGCAGCTTAGCGTGGACCTACGAGCAGTACTTC

j_gene: TRBJ1-2
abundance: many
v_gene: TRBV10-3
len: 13
d_gene: .
CDR3aa: CAISEVSTDGYTF
CDR3nt: TGTGCCATCAGTGAGGTATCAACAGATGGCTACACCTTC

j_gene: TRBJ2-7
abundance: many
v_gene: TRBV18
len: 14
d_gene: TRBD2
CDR3aa: CASSEAGGSYEQYF
CDR3nt: TGTGCCAGCTCAGAGGCGGGAGGCTCCTACGAGCAGTACTTC

j_gene: TRBJ1-6
abundance: many
v_gene: TRBV12-3/TRBV12-4
len: 15
d_gene: .
CDR3aa: CASSSGNRAESPLHF
CDR3nt: TGTGCCAGCAGTTCGGGAAACAGGGCTGAGTCACCCCTCCACTTT

j_gene: TRBJ2-7
abundance: .
v_gene: TRBV11-3
len: 13
d_gene: TRBD1
CDR3aa: CASSSQGTAEQYF
CDR3nt: TGTGCCAGCAGCAGCCAAGGGACAGCCGAGCAGTACTTC

j_gene: TRBJ2-7
abundance: many
v_gene: TRBV20-1
len: 14
d_gene: TRBD1
CDR3aa: CSASEGARWEEQYF
CDR3nt: TGCAGTGCTAGCGAGGGGGCGAGATGGGAGGAGCAGTACTTC

j_gene: TRBJ2-2
abundance: few
v_gene: TRBV7-3
len: 15
d_gene: .
CDR3aa: CASSLTGLQAGELFF
CDR3nt: TGTGCCAGCAGCTTAACGGGACTCCAGGCCGGGGAGCTGTTTTTT

j_gene: TRBJ2-7
abundance: .
v_gene: TRBV18
len: 18
d_gene: TRBD2
CDR3aa: CASSPPGLAGGSGYEQYF
CDR3nt: TGTGCCAGCTCACCCCCGGGACTAGCGGGGGGTTCGGGCTACGAGCAGTACTTC

j_gene: TRBJ2-7
abundance: many
v_gene: TRBV11-2
len: 14
d_gene: TRBD1
CDR3aa: CASTPGQGLYEQYF
CDR3nt: TGTGCCAGCACTCCGGGACAGGGCCTATACGAGCAGTACTTC

j_gene: TRBJ2-7
abundance: many
v_gene: TRBV24-1
len: 15
d_gene: .
CDR3aa: CATSEKGDTTYEQYF
CDR3nt: TGTGCCACCAGTGAAAAAGGGGACACCACCTACGAGCAGTACTTC

j_gene: TRBJ2-3
abundance: many
v_gene: TRBV12-3/TRBV12-4
len: 13
d_gene: .
CDR3aa: CASSPGVRDTQYF
CDR3nt: TGTGCCAGCAGCCCAGGGGTAAGAGATACGCAGTATTTT

j_gene: TRBJ2-3
abundance: many
v_gene: TRBV9
len: 16
d_gene: .
CDR3aa: CASSAVRSTSTDTQYF
CDR3nt: TGTGCCAGCAGCGCCGTTCGAAGTACTAGCACAGATACGCAGTATTTT

j_gene: TRBJ2-7
abundance: few
v_gene: TRBV11-2
len: 13
d_gene: .
CDR3aa: CASSLGQLYEQYF
CDR3nt: TGTGCCAGCAGCTTGGGGCAGCTTTACGAGCAGTACTTC

j_gene: TRBJ2-7
abundance: many
v_gene: TRBV19
len: 14
d_gene: .
CDR3aa: CASSPLGVAYEQYF
CDR3nt: TGTGCCAGTAGTCCTCTCGGGGTGGCCTACGAGCAGTACTTC

j_gene: TRBJ2-5
abundance: many
v_gene: TRBV10-3
len: 12
d_gene: .
CDR3aa: CAISGAQETQYF
CDR3nt: TGTGCCATCAGTGGGGCCCAAGAGACCCAGTACTTC

j_gene: TRBJ1-1
abundance: many
v_gene: TRBV19
len: 13
d_gene: .
CDR3aa: CASKLSRETEAFF
CDR3nt: TGTGCCAGTAAATTGAGTAGAGAGACTGAAGCTTTCTTT

j_gene: TRBJ1-1
abundance: many
v_gene: TRBV27
len: 15
d_gene: TRBD1
CDR3aa: CASSLGTGRSTEAFF
CDR3nt: TGTGCCAGCAGTCTAGGGACAGGGAGAAGCACTGAAGCTTTCTTT

j_gene: TRBJ2-2
abundance: .
v_gene: TRBV7-3
len: 16
d_gene: TRBD2
CDR3aa: CASSLLGSGTAGELFF
CDR3nt: TGTGCCAGCAGCTTACTGGGTAGCGGGACTGCCGGGGAGCTGTTTTTT

j_gene: TRBJ2-1
abundance: many
v_gene: TRBV15
len: 15
d_gene: .
CDR3aa: CATSTAGSGNNEQFF
CDR3nt: TGTGCCACCAGCACCGCGGGCAGCGGTAACAATGAGCAGTTCTTC

j_gene: TRBJ2-7
abundance: .
v_gene: TRBV7-9
len: 14
d_gene: .
CDR3aa: CASSLKGRGYEQYF
CDR3nt: TGTGCCAGCAGCTTAAAGGGACGCGGATACGAGCAGTACTTC

j_gene: TRBJ1-2
abundance: many
v_gene: TRBV6-1
len: 14
d_gene: .
CDR3aa: CASSPTDRNYGYTF
CDR3nt: TGTGCCAGCAGTCCCACCGACAGGAACTATGGCTACACCTTC

j_gene: TRBJ2-1
abundance: many
v_gene: TRBV20-1
len: 15
d_gene: .
CDR3aa: CSAPEGTHSYNEQFF
CDR3nt: TGCAGTGCCCCGGAGGGGACCCACTCCTACAATGAGCAGTTCTTC

j_gene: TRBJ2-3
abundance: many
v_gene: TRBV7-2
len: 12
d_gene: TRBD2
CDR3aa: CATRGGSDTQYF
CDR3nt: TGTGCCACACGGGGGGGGTCAGATACGCAGTATTTT

j_gene: TRBJ1-1
abundance: once
v_gene: TRBV18
len: 16
d_gene: TRBD1
CDR3aa: CASSPRQGVRDTEAFF
CDR3nt: TGTGCCAGCTCACCACGACAGGGGGTCAGGGACACTGAAGCTTTCTTT

j_gene: TRBJ2-2
abundance: .
v_gene: TRBV12-5
len: 11
d_gene: .
CDR3aa: CASGPSGELFF
CDR3nt: TGTGCTAGTGGCCCATCCGGGGAGCTGTTTTTT